This T cell receptor (beta chain) was obtained from a study of regulatory T cells in long-lasting Graves disease. Relying on iRepertoire HTBI primers and Arm-PCR of CDR3 regions, the team built TCR beta libraries. TCRdb recomputed calls from the multiplex PCR reads with MiXCR, one row per CDR3 protein. The sample records roughly 430,000 distinct CDR3 sequences, about a sixth being singletons. Specified time point: newly diagnosed GD, antithyroid drugs for less than 3 months. The TCR library used RNA extracted from PBMCs. The table lists this clonotype with a few counts. Germline lookup yields CDR1 SEHNR and CDR2 FQNEAQ (reference sequence). The length of the CDR3 is 12 residues. Trimming removed 5 bases at V and 9 bases at J, with 11 bases between. The data also belong to a second study, concerning T cells in Graves' hyperthyroidism and ophthalmopathy. Per that paper: In simple terms, a model built on 13 V-J features told ophthalmopathy apart from stable hyperthyroidism.

V usage is TRBV7-9 and J usage is TRBJ2-1, with a weak D call TRBD1 (5 bases). Sequenced material: peripheral blood mononuclear cells (PBMCs), taken at new diagnosis, from a patient treated with antithyroid drugs. The receptor was isolated from a woman aged 30 to 39 with Graves disease. The CDR3 is CASSPKGLEQFF. CDR3 in DNA: TGTGCCAGCAGCCCCAAGGGGCTTGAGCAGTTCTTC.